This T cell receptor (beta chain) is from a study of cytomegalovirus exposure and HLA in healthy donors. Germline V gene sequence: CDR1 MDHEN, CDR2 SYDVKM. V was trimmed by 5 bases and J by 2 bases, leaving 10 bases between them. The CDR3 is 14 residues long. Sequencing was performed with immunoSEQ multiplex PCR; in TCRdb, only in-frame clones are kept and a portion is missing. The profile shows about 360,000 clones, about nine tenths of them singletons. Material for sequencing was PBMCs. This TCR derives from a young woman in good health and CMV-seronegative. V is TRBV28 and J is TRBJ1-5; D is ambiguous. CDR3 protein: CASSRLLGNQPQHF. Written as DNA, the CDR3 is TGTGCCAGCAGTCGGTTATTAGGCAATCAGCCCCAGCATTTT.